This T cell receptor (beta chain) appears in the sequencing data of a study of blood T cell repertoires in COVID-19. Study information: PBMCs, B-cell-depleted T cells, or T cells provided the cDNA or gDNA that made up the material.

Authors' analysis steps: How many nucleated cells were present was estimated from reference gene primer amplification. The table came from immunoSEQ multiplex PCR; TCRdb's copy has only in-frame clones and leaves some out. The V and J calls and clone size were taken over from that table, and D and trimming were inferred from the DNA. Here the sample spans about 270,000 clones, 84% being singletons. Germline V gene sequence: CDR1 SQVTM, CDR2 ANQGSEA. The CDR3 is 12 residues long. The V end lost 7 bases, the J end lost 8 bases, and 17 bases lay between the germline ends. Material: peripheral blood. The chain is built from TRBV29-1 and TRBJ1-1; TRBD1 might be the D (6 bases). This receptor was taken from a human donor in a cohort sampled during active COVID-19. DNA for the CDR3: TGCAGCGCTAGGGACACAAGTTGGGAAGCTTTCTTT. It encodes CSARDTSWEAFF.